These 15 T cell receptor beta chains came from one sample sequenced in a study of cytomegalovirus exposure and HLA in healthy donors. A multiplex PCR was run with 60 Vbeta primers and 13 Jbeta primers. Assay: immunoSEQ multiplex PCR; the TCRdb copy retains only in-frame clones and omits some. Of over 150,000 clones in the sample, around 81% were seen once. The sample was PBMCs. These TCRs come from a middle-aged woman in good health and CMV-seropositive.

The chain is built from TRBV6-4 and TRBJ1-2; D remains ambiguous. The CDR3 is 14 residues long. Trimming cost V 6 bases and J 1 base, with 12 bases left between them. Per germline, CDR1 MRHNA and CDR2 SNTAGT. CDR3 bases: TGTGCCAGCAGCCCAGGCGGGGATAACTATGGCTACACCTTC. Translating gives CASSPGGDNYGYTF.

The genes are TRBV30 and TRBJ1-1; no clear D. With 4 bases removed from V and 3 bases from J, the gap between germline ends came to 18 bases. The CDR3 has 15 residues. The germline gives CDR1 GTSNPN, CDR2 SVGIG (reference sequence). The CDR3 nucleotides read TGTGCCTGGACTGTACCGGGGTACCGGGACACTGAAGCTTTCTTT. It encodes CAWTVPGYRDTEAFF.

J is TRBJ2-7 and V is TRBV27, with TRBD2 matching 12 bases. CDR3 length equals 15 residues. Trimming removed 4 bases from V and 2 bases from J; junction bases left unmatched: 3. Germline V gives CDR1 MNHEY, CDR2 SMNVEV (reference sequence). The CDR3 sequence: CASSSRTSGAYEQYF. The CDR3 region has the DNA TGTGCCAGCAGTTCCAGGACTAGCGGGGCCTACGAGCAGTACTTC.

V usage is TRBV27 and J usage is TRBJ2-1; D ambiguous. CDR3 length: 13 amino acids. Per the germline V gene, CDR1 is MNHEY and CDR2 is SMNVEV (reference sequence). Trimming took 3 bases from V and 3 from J, leaving 6 bases between them. CDR3 nucleotides: TGTGCCAGCAGTTTTAACAGCTACAATGAGCAGTTCTTC. Translating gives CASSFNSYNEQFF.

V usage is TRBV27 and J usage is TRBJ2-2; 14 bases align to TRBD2. Germline values: CDR1 MNHEY, CDR2 SMNVEV (reference sequence). V lost 0 bases, J lost 7 bases, and 7 bases stayed unmatched. The CDR3 runs 18 residues. CDR3 nucleotides: TGTGCCAGCAGTTTATCGGTCTTCGGACTAGCGGGAGGCGGGGAGCTGTTTTTT. It encodes CASSLSVFGLAGGGELFF.

The chain links TRBV2 to TRBJ1-1, with a possible D match to TRBD1 (5 bases). V gave up 8 bases and J gave up 6 bases, with 13 bases separating them. CDR3 length equals 12 residues. CDR1 and CDR2 from the germline V gene are SNHLY and FYNNEI. The CDR3 DNA reads as TGTGCCAGCCAAGTGGGAGGGGCTGAAGCTTTCTTT. Amino acid sequence: CASQVGGAEAFF.

This chain joins TRBV7-2 and TRBJ2-7; 8 positions agree with TRBD1. CDR1 SGHTA and CDR2 FQGNSA come from the germline V gene. The CDR3 extends over 15 amino acids. V shed 5 bases, J shed 5 bases, and the junction held 11 bases outside the gene matches. The CDR3 DNA reads TGTGCCAGCAGCCGGCGGACAGGGACAGCGGACGAGCAGTACTTC. Translated, it gives CASSRRTGTADEQYF.

The genes are TRBV10-2 and TRBJ1-4, with unresolved D. CDR3 size: 14 residues. Trimming cost V 0 bases and J 4 bases, with 6 bases left between them. Germline-derived CDR1 and CDR2 are WSHSY and SAAADI. The CDR3 reads CASSESRVNEKLFF. The CDR3 coding sequence is TGCGCCAGCAGTGAGTCTCGGGTTAATGAAAAACTGTTTTTT.

The chain couples TRBV25-1 to TRBJ2-1, with 7 bases identical to TRBD2. The CDR3 is made up of 16 amino acids. The J segment lost 10 bases and the V segment lost 1 base, leaving 13 bases of the junction unmatched. The V gene's germline CDR1 is MGHDK and CDR2 SYGVNS. The CDR3, as DNA: TGTGCCAGCAGTGAATCTGGCGGGGGTCCTTATTTGGAGCAGTTCTTC. It translates to CASSESGGGPYLEQFF.

V is TRBV2 and J is TRBJ2-1, with 12 bases matching TRBD2. Losses at the gene ends were 6 bases for V and 4 bases for J; bases not matched to a gene: 1. This CDR3 has 14 residues. In germline, CDR1 is SNHLY, CDR2 FYNNEI. The CDR3 is CASSGLAGYNEQFF. The CDR3 nucleotides are TGTGCCAGCAGCGGACTAGCGGGATACAATGAGCAGTTCTTC.

This chain uses TRBV18 with TRBJ2-5; no reliable D call. The CDR3 extends over 14 amino acids. Germline V CDR1 and CDR2: KGHSH, LQKENI. V shed 6 bases and J shed 2 bases, with 13 bases lying between them. DNA of the CDR3: TGTGCCAGCTCGCCAACCCCGAGTCAAGAGACCCAGTACTTC. Translation gives CASSPTPSQETQYF.

The gene calls are TRBV6-5 and TRBJ1-2; 7 nucleotides agree with TRBD1. The V and J ends lost 5 bases and 5 bases, in that order; junction bases with no gene match: 8. There are 14 residues in the CDR3. The germline V gene encodes CDR1 MNHEY and CDR2 SVGAGI. CDR3 nucleotide sequence: TGTGCCAGCAGTCCTACCGGGACAGCTTATGGCTACACCTTC. This translates into CASSPTGTAYGYTF.

This clone was seen once. J is TRBJ2-2 and V is TRBV30; 7 bases match TRBD1. This CDR3 region has 14 residues. In germline, CDR1 is GTSNPN, CDR2 SVGIG (reference sequence). The ends lost 0 bases at V and 6 bases at J; junction bases unmatched: 4. CDR3 nucleotides: TGTGCCTGGAGTGTTTTCACAGGGGCCGGGGAGCTGTTTTTT. This encodes CAWSVFTGAGELFF.

The sample holds a few counts of this clone. The chain combines TRBV19 with TRBJ2-7; 9 positions agree with TRBD2. CDR1 and CDR2 from the germline V gene are LNHDA and SQIVND (reference sequence). The V gene end was trimmed by 6 bases and the J gene end by 9 bases; junction bases not matched to a gene: 27. This CDR3 is 19 amino acids long. CDR3 loop: CASSTRQARGGVGSGVQYF. The CDR3 bases are TGTGCCAGTAGCACCAGACAGGCCCGCGGGGGGGTTGGGTCTGGGGTGCAGTACTTC. Full variable domain (remainder filled in from reference TRBV19 and TRBJ2-7): DGGITQSPKYLFRKEGQNVTLSCEQNLNHDAMYWYRQDPGQGLRLIYYSQIVNDFQKGDIAEGYSVSREKKESFPLTVTSAQKNPTAFYLCASSTRQARGGVGSGVQYFGPGTRLTVT.

This clone turned up a few times. The chain links TRBV15 to TRBJ2-1; 9 nucleotides line up with TRBD1. The CDR3 totals 15 residues. The ends lost 0 bases at V and 5 bases at J; junction bases unmatched: 2. CDR1 is LNHNV and CDR2 is YYDKDF in the germline V gene (reference sequence). In nucleotides, the CDR3 is TGTGCCACCAGCAGAGAAGGGACAGGGAACAATGAGCAGTTCTTC. Translated, it gives CATSREGTGNNEQFF. Complete variable domain (other parts from reference TRBV15 and TRBJ2-1): DAMVIQNPRYQVTQFGKPVTLSCSQTLNHNVMYWYQQKSSQAPKLLFHYYDKDFNNEADTPDNFQSRRPNTSFCFLDIRSPGLGDTAMYLCATSREGTGNNEQFFGPGTRLTVL.